A single T cell receptor (beta chain) is shown here with its context. The antigen it binds to is not known. No base quality values were provided; no much bigger clone lies one nucleotide off. This record belongs to a study of T cell repertoires in cytomegalovirus infection (dated 2019 in TCRdb). General notes on the study: The peptide stimulations were aimed at well-studied HLA-B-restricted epitopes as well as recently identified HLA-C-restricted CMV epitopes, whose presentation resists viral immunomodulation. Donor HLA type was relevant to the analysis, because carriage of CMV infection together with the matching HLA type was indicated by public TCR beta signatures. Broader findings and caveats from the paper: Cumulative frequency of public TCR beta family members discriminated carriers of CMV infection plus the relevant HLA type in this cohort and an independent approximately 350-donor cohort. The ex vivo response was dominated by HLA-C-restricted CMV-specific TCR beta clonotypes, which also provided the single most frequent clonotype in two of eight donors.

The sequencing machine was an Illumina HiSeq 1500. In TCRdb, the public reads were trimmed at Q25 with fastp and aligned with MiXCR, with productive beta chains retained. A single entry per CDR3 protein holds the most common genes and DNA from its merged rows. For this sample there are under 200,000 distinct CDR3 sequences; roughly 21% appear just once. 25% of the sample lies in the top ten. This sample's treatment or condition label indicates: in vitro stimulation with specific CMV peptide epitopes to enrich CMV-specific T cells. This clonotype was sampled from a human donor in good health (CMV status not recorded). Some clones in this sample may be carry-over from other donors' samples. The sequencing used CD8+ T cells from cultured PBMCs, collected from culture after CMV antigen stimulation.

The nucleotide sequence reads TGCGCCAGCAGCCAGTCCGGGACAGGGGAATCTCCCCTCCACTTT. Its amino acids are CASSQSGTGESPLHF. Recombination joined TRBV4-1 with TRBJ1-6; 10 middle bases align to TRBD1. The V end gives up 3 bases and the J end 13 bases, leaving 9 bases in the junction not matched to a gene. From its cysteine to its phenylalanine, the CDR3 spans 15 amino acids. The only DNA kept is the CDR3, 45 bases in frame from the first base. The germline V gene gives CDR1 as MGHRA and CDR2 as YSYEKL.